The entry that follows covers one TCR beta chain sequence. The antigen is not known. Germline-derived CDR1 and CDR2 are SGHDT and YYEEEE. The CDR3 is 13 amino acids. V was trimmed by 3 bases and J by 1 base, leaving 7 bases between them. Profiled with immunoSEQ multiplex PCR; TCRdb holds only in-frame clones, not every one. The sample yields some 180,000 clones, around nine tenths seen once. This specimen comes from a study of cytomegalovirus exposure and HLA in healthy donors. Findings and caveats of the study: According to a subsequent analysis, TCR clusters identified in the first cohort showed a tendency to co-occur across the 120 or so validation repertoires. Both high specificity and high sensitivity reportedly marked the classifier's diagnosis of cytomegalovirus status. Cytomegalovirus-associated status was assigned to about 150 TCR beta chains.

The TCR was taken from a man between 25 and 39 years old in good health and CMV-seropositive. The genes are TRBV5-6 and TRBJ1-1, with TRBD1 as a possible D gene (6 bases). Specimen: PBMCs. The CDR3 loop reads CASSWGQNTEAFF. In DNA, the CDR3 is TGTGCCAGCAGCTGGGGACAGAACACTGAAGCTTTCTTT.